This T cell receptor beta chain was sequenced in a study of blood T cell repertoires in COVID-19. About the study: T cells, B-cell-depleted T cells, or PBMCs provided the cDNA or gDNA that served as material.

In the original analysis: From reference gene primer amplification, estimates of nucleated cell counts were derived. Generated by immunoSEQ multiplex PCR, the TCRdb table keeps only in-frame clones and is missing some. Clone size and V and J calls were adopted from that table, with D and trimming inferred from the DNA. Of 150,000 to 200,000 clones listed, 84% are singletons. Germline assignment: CDR1 MDHEN and CDR2 SYDVKM. The CDR3 totals 16 residues. V was clipped by 5 bases and J by 7 bases; unmatched bases: 11. Membership in each cohort depended on participant-reported clinical history. The V and J genes are TRBV28 and TRBJ1-6; the match to TRBD1 covers 7 bases. This sequence was found in a man aged 45-60 years who had recovered from COVID-19. The sequencing sample was made of PBMCs or T cells enriched from blood (not recorded which). CDR3 in DNA: TGTGCCAGCAGTCCCTACGCCTCACAGGGGAATTCACCCCTCCACTTT. As protein: CASSPYASQGNSPLHF.